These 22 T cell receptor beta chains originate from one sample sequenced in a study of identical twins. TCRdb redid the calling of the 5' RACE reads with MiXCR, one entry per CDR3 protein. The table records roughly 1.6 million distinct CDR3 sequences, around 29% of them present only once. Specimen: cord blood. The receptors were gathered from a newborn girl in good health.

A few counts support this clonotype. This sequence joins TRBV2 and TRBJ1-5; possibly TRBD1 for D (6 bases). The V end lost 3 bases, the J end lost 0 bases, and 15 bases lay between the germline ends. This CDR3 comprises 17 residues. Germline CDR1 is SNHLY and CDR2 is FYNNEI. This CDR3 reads CASSDPRTDYSNQPQHF. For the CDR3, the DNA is TGTGCCAGCAGTGATCCGCGGACAGACTATAGCAATCAGCCCCAGCATTTT.

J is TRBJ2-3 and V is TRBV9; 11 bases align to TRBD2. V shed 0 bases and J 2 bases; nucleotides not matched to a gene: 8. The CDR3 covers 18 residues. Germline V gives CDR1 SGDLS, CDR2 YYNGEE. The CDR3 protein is CASSVDRILAGATDTQYF. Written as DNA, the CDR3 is TGTGCCAGCAGCGTAGACCGTATACTAGCGGGGGCCACAGATACGCAGTATTTT.

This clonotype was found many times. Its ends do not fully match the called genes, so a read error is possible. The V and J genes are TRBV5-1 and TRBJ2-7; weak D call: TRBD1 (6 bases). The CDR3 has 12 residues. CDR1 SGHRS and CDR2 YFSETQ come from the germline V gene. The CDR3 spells CASSFTGYEQYF. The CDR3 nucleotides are TGTGCCAGCAGTTTTACAGGGTACGAGCAGTACTTC.

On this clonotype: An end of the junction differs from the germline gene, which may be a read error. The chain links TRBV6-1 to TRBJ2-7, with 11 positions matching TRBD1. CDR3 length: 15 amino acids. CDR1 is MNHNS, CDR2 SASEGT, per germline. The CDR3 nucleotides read TGTGCCGGCAGGAAAGGGACAGGGGGCTCCTACGAGCAGTACTTC. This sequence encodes CAGRKGTGGSYEQYF.

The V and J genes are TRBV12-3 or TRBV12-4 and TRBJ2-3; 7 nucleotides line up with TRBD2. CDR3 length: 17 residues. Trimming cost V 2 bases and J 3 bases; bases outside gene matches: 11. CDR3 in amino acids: CASSLRLAGIVTDTQYF. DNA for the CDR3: TGTGCCAGCAGTTTACGCTTAGCGGGCATAGTAACAGATACGCAGTATTTT.

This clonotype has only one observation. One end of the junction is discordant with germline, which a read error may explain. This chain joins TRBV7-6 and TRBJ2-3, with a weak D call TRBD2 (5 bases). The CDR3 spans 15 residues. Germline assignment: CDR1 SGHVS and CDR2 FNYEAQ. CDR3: CANSLVGRRPDTQYF. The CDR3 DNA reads TGTGCCAACAGCTTAGTTGGAAGGAGGCCAGATACGCAGTATTTT. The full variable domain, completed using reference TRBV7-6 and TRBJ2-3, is GAGVSQSPRYKVTKRGQDVALRCDPISGHVSLYWYRQALGQGPEFLTYFNYEAQQDKSGLPNDRFSAERPEGSISTLTIQRTEQRDSAMYRCANSLVGRRPDTQYFGPGTRLTVL.

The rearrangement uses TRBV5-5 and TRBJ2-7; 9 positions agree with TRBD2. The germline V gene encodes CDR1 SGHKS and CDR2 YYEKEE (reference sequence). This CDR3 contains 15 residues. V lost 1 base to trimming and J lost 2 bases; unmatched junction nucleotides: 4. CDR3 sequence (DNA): TGTGCCAGCAGCTTGACAGGACTAGCGACCTACGAGCAGTACTTC. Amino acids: CASSLTGLATYEQYF.

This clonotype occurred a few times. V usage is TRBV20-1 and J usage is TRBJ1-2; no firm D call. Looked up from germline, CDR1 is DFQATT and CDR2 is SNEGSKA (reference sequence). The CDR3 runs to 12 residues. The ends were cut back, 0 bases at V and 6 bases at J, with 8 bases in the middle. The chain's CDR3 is CSAREGPNGYTF. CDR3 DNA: TGCAGTGCTAGAGAAGGACCCAATGGCTACACCTTC.

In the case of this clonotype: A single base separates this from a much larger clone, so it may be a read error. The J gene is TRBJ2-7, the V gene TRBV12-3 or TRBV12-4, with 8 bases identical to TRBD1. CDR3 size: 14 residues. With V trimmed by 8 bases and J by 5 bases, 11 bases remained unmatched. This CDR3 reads CASAVTGGNHEQYF. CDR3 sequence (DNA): TGTGCCAGCGCGGTTACAGGGGGAAACCACGAGCAGTACTTC.

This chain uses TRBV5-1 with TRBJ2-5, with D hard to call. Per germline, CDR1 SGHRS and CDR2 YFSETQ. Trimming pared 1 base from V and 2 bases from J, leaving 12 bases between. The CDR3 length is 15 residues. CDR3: CASSLLASPQETQYF. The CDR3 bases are TGCGCCAGCAGCTTGTTGGCAAGCCCACAAGAGACCCAGTACTTC.

The CDR3 coding sequence is TGCGCCAGCAGTCAGGGGACAGTTCTTTCCTTGGAAAATCAGCCCCAGCATTTT. Translating gives CASSQGTVLSLENQPQHF. The chain couples TRBV23-1 to TRBJ1-5, with 7 bases aligning to TRBD1. TRBV23-1 is treated as an ORF (open reading frame) with a function not yet certain. This CDR3 region has 18 residues. V lost 3 bases and J lost 4; bases outside the gene matches: 15.

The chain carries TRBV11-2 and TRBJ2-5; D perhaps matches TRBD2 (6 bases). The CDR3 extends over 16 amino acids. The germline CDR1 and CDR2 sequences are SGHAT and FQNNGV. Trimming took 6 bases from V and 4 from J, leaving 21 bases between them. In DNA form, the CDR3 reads TGTGCCAGCAGGCCGGTCCCCTTCCGGAGGGGAGAGACCCAGTACTTC. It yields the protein CASRPVPFRRGETQYF.

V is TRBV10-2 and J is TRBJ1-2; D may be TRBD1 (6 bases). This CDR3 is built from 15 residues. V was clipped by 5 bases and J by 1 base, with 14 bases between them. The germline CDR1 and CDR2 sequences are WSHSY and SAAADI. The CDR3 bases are TGCGCCAGCAGTCCTTATAACAGGGTTAACTATGGCTACACCTTC. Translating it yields CASSPYNRVNYGYTF.

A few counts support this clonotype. In DNA, the CDR3 is TGTGCCAGCAGCTTTGACACTACGCGGGAGCAGTACTTC. Translation gives CASSFDTTREQYF. The rearrangement joins TRBV7-9 to TRBJ2-7, with no clear D. The germline V and J ends were trimmed by 3 bases and 7 bases, with 13 bases remaining between them. CDR3 size: 13 residues. In germline, CDR1 is SEHNR, CDR2 FQNEAQ (reference sequence).

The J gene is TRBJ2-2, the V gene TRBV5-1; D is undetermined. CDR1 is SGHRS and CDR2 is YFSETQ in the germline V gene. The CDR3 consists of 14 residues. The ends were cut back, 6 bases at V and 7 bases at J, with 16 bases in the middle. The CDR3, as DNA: TGCGCCAGCACTTCCGCCGCCCCGGGCGGGGAGCTGTTTTTT. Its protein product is CASTSAAPGGELFF.

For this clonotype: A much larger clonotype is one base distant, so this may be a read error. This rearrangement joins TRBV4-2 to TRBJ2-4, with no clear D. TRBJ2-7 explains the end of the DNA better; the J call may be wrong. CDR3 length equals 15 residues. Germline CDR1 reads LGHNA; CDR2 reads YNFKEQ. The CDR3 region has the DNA TGTGCCAGCAGCCAAGAAGGAATAGGTACCTACGAGCAGTACTTC. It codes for CASSQEGIGTYEQYF.

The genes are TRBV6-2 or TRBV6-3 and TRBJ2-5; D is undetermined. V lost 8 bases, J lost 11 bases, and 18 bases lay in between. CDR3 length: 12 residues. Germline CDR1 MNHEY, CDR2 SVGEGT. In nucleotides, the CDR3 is TGTGCCAGCGATCTAGGGCGGAATGAGCAGTACTTC. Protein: CASDLGRNEQYF.

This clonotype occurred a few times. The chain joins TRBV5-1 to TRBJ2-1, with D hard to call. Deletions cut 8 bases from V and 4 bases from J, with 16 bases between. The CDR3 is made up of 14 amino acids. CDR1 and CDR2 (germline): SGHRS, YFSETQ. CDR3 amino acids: CASSTPPRYNEQFF. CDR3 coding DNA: TGCGCCAGTTCGACTCCTCCACGTTACAATGAGCAGTTCTTC.

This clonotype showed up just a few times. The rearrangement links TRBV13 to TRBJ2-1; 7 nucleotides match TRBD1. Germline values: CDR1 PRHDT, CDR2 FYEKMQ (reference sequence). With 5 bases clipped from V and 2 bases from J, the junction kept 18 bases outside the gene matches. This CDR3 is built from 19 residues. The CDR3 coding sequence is TGTGCCAGCAGCGCTGCCGGGGCTCTGGGACAGATAACCTACAATGAGCAGTTCTTC. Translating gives CASSAAGALGQITYNEQFF.

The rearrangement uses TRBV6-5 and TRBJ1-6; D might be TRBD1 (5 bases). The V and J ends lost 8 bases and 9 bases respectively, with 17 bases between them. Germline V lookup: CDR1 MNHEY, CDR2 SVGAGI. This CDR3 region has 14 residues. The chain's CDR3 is CASAWGGLSSPLHF. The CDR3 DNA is TGTGCCAGCGCGTGGGGCGGACTCAGTTCACCCCTCCACTTT.

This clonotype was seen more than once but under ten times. The CDR3 DNA is TGCAGTGCTAGTCCGGGGCCCAATGAGCAGTTCTTC. Amino acid sequence: CSASPGPNEQFF. This chain links TRBV20-1 with TRBJ2-1; either TRBD1 or TRBD2 may supply D (5 bases each). This CDR3 comprises 12 residues. The ends were cut back, 3 bases at V and 6 bases at J, with 9 bases in the middle. CDR1 and CDR2 (germline): DFQATT, SNEGSKA (reference sequence).

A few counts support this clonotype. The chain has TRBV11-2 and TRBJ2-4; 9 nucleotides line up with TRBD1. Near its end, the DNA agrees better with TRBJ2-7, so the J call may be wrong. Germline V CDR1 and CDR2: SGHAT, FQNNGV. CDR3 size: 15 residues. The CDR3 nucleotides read TGTGCCAGCAGCTTACTAGGACAGGGGTTGGACGAGCAGTACTTC. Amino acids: CASSLLGQGLDEQYF.